Below, 26 T cell receptor beta chains from the same sample are listed, as sequenced in a study of radiotherapy plus CTLA-4 blockade in lung cancer (dated 2018 in TCRdb). The protocol used for the library was the immunoSEQ multiplex PCR assay. This is the immuneACCESS table as TCRdb keeps it, with only in-frame sequences that have V and J called. A part of the clones is gone; compared with another copy, unresolved V genes explain less than half, and the rest is unexplained. Across this sample there are more than 40,000 clones, with 73% seen only once. Clones ranked in the top ten supply approximately 3.3% of the sample. The material sequenced was peripheral blood, taken from a patient treated with radiotherapy plus ipilimumab. Receptor source: a human donor with non-small cell lung cancer who had a complete response to radiotherapy plus ipilimumab.

This rearrangement joins TRBV11-2 to TRBJ2-2; TRBD2 agrees at 13 bases. Germline V lookup: CDR1 SGHAT, CDR2 FQNNGV. V trimming: 5 bases; J trimming: 7 bases; junction bases outside the gene matches: 4. The CDR3 totals 15 residues. CDR3 bases: TGTGCCAGCAGCCGGACTAGCGGGAGTCACGGGGAGCTGTTTTTT. It is translated as CASSRTSGSHGELFF.

This sequence joins TRBV28 and TRBJ1-6; 9 nucleotides match TRBD1. Looked up from germline, CDR1 is MDHEN and CDR2 is SYDVKM. The ends lost 2 bases at V and 9 bases at J; junction bases unmatched: 8. CDR3 size: 16 residues. Here the CDR3 reads CASSLPGQGTSSPLHF. The CDR3 DNA sequence: TGTGCCAGCAGTTTACCGGGACAGGGCACCTCTTCACCCCTCCACTTT.

This chain links TRBV11-2 with TRBJ2-7; maybe TRBD1 (6 bases). Trimming took 6 bases from V and 7 from J, leaving 13 bases between them. Germline CDR1 and CDR2: SGHAT and FQNNGV. This CDR3 has 12 residues. CDR3 bases: TGTGCCAGCAGTATACAGGGATGGGAGCAGTACTTC. This encodes CASSIQGWEQYF.

V gene TRBV28 combines with J gene TRBJ2-7; 7 bases align to TRBD2. The CDR3 has 15 amino acids. Germline loops: CDR1 MDHEN, CDR2 SYDVKM. V shed 10 bases and J 3 bases; nucleotides not matched to a gene: 15. The CDR3 nucleotides are TGTGCCACCTCCACGGCGGGCGGGAGAGTCTACGAGCAGTACTTC. This codes for CATSTAGGRVYEQYF.

The J gene is TRBJ1-4, the V gene TRBV6-5; 7 bases align to TRBD1. The CDR3 is 15 residues long. Unmatched junction bases numbered 12, after V lost 6 bases and J lost 8 bases. The germline gives CDR1 MNHEY, CDR2 SVGAGI. The CDR3 sequence: CASRPDRTTWEKLFF. The CDR3 DNA reads TGTGCCAGCAGGCCGGACAGGACCACTTGGGAAAAACTGTTTTTT.

This chain links TRBV19 with TRBJ2-6; 9 bases match TRBD1. V lost 5 bases, J lost 2 bases, and 4 bases stayed unmatched. From germline, CDR1 is LNHDA and CDR2 SQIVND (reference sequence). The CDR3 is made up of 16 amino acids. The CDR3 DNA reads TGTGCCAGTAGTTTAACAGGGGGCACTGGGGCCAACGTCCTGACTTTC. Its protein is CASSLTGGTGANVLTF.

V gene TRBV7-3 combines with J gene TRBJ2-1; 7 nucleotides agree with TRBD2. Germline trimming cut 5 bases from V and 10 bases from J; bases unmatched to any gene: 5. Germline V lookup: CDR1 SGHTA, CDR2 FQGTGA. The CDR3 sequence is 12 residues long. The CDR3 DNA reads as TGTGCCAGCAGCAGGCCGGGACTAGAGCAGTTCTTC. Its translation is CASSRPGLEQFF.

The chain is built from TRBV18 and TRBJ1-6; 8 bases are shared with TRBD1. Germline-derived CDR1 and CDR2 are KGHSH and LQKENI. The CDR3 is made up of 15 amino acids. The trim removed 3 bases at V and 5 bases at J, leaving 3 bases unmatched. The CDR3, as DNA: TGTGCCAGCTCACCTGTACAGGGGGATAATTCACCCCTCCACTTT. Translated, it gives CASSPVQGDNSPLHF.

This sequence joins TRBV27 and TRBJ2-7; tentative D call: TRBD2 (5 bases). CDR1 is MNHEY, CDR2 SMNVEV, per germline (reference sequence). The CDR3 consists of 15 residues. Trimming took 6 bases from V and 3 from J, leaving 18 bases between them. The CDR3 here is CASSRNPRAVYEQYF. The CDR3 DNA sequence: TGTGCCAGCAGCCGAAACCCAAGAGCGGTCTACGAGCAGTACTTC.

This chain links TRBV5-1 with TRBJ1-2; D might be TRBD1 (6 bases). Between the trimmed V and J ends, which lost 0 bases and 0 bases, there was a span of 12 bases. There are 16 residues in the CDR3. Looked up from germline, CDR1 is SGHRS and CDR2 is YFSETQ. CDR3 loop: CASSLATGNTNYGYTF. The CDR3, as DNA: TGCGCCAGCAGCTTGGCTACAGGGAATACTAACTATGGCTACACCTTC.

V gene TRBV19 combines with J gene TRBJ2-7; 14 nucleotides align to TRBD2. The CDR3 loop spans 16 amino acids. Germline values: CDR1 LNHDA, CDR2 SQIVND (reference sequence). Trimming removed 5 bases from V and 5 bases from J; junction bases left unmatched: 8. The CDR3, as DNA: TGTGCCAGTAGTCCCTCGACTAGCGGGGGGGCCAACGAGCAGTACTTC. As protein: CASSPSTSGGANEQYF.

The chain employs TRBV10-3 and TRBJ2-5; D may be TRBD2 (5 bases). The germline V gene has CDR1 ENHRY and CDR2 SYGVKD. CDR3 size: 15 residues. Deletions cut 2 bases from V and 5 bases from J, with 15 bases between. For the CDR3, the DNA is TGTGCCATCAGTGAGGAAGGAGGCCTCCGGGAGACCCAGTACTTC. It encodes CAISEEGGLRETQYF.

The rearrangement uses TRBV6-5 and TRBJ2-2; weak D call: TRBD2 (5 bases). Germline V gene data show CDR1 as MNHEY and CDR2 as SVGAGI. CDR3 size: 14 residues. V was shortened by 3 bases and J by 7 bases, with 12 bases between the two germline ends. The CDR3 here is CASSYQRRGGELFF. CDR3 nucleotide sequence: TGTGCCAGCAGTTATCAGAGACGGGGCGGGGAGCTGTTTTTT.

The chain joins TRBV7-2 to TRBJ2-2, with TRBD1 as a possible D gene (6 bases). CDR3 length: 16 amino acids. Germline-derived CDR1 and CDR2 are SGHTA and FQGNSA. V was shortened by 1 base and J by 2 bases, with 11 bases between the two germline ends. This chain's CDR3 is CASSLGRTVNTGELFF. CDR3 DNA: TGTGCCAGCAGCTTAGGCCGGACAGTTAACACCGGGGAGCTGTTTTTT.

Note on this clone: Other DNA sequences within the sample encode an identical CDR3. This chain connects TRBV7-8 to TRBJ2-1, with D perhaps matching TRBD1 (6 bases). Deletions cut 5 bases from V and 0 bases from J, with 29 bases between. The CDR3 is 21 residues long. Germline CDR1 is SGHVS and CDR2 is FQNEAQ. CDR3 in DNA: TGTGCCAGCAGCAGCGCCCCACAGGGTTTGTCCTGGTTGAGCTCCTACAATGAGCAGTTCTTC. This sequence encodes CASSSAPQGLSWLSSYNEQFF.

The V and J genes are TRBV5-1 and TRBJ2-7, with 8 bases lining up with TRBD2. CDR1 and CDR2 (germline): SGHRS, YFSETQ. The V and J ends lost 0 bases and 6 bases, in that order; junction bases with no gene match: 11. This CDR3 is 16 amino acids long. The CDR3 reads CASSLALSSGSSEQYF. Here the CDR3 DNA reads TGCGCCAGCAGCTTGGCCCTTTCCAGCGGGAGCAGCGAGCAGTACTTC.

A few counts support this clone. This chain connects TRBV2 to TRBJ1-2; 7 nucleotides agree with TRBD1. Germline loops: CDR1 SNHLY, CDR2 FYNNEI. This CDR3 has 13 amino acids. The V gene end was trimmed by 6 bases and the J gene end by 1 base; junction bases not matched to a gene: 2. The CDR3 DNA is TGTGCCAGCAGACGACAGGGTAACTATGGCTACACCTTC. Translating it yields CASRRQGNYGYTF.

The rearrangement joins TRBV2 to TRBJ2-1, with D possibly being TRBD1 (5 bases). CDR3 length: 14 amino acids. CDR1 and CDR2 from the germline V gene are SNHLY and FYNNEI. The V and J ends lost 11 bases and 2 bases respectively, with 16 bases between them. The CDR3 loop reads CASRPDTAYNEQFF. CDR3 in DNA: TGTGCCTCCAGACCGGACACGGCCTACAATGAGCAGTTCTTC.

Here the CDR3 reads CASSLVYQGMGYTF. DNA of the CDR3: TGTGCCAGCAGCTTGGTTTATCAGGGGATGGGCTACACCTTC. The chain carries TRBV5-4 and TRBJ1-2, with D possibly being TRBD1 (6 bases). The CDR3 sequence is 14 residues long. Trimming pared 0 bases from V and 8 bases from J, leaving 14 bases between. Germline V lookup: CDR1 SGHNT, CDR2 YYREEE (reference sequence).

This sequence joins TRBV6-5 and TRBJ1-3, with a weak D call TRBD1 (5 bases). The CDR3 is made up of 16 amino acids. Germline V CDR1 and CDR2: MNHEY, SVGAGI. Trimming shortened V by 0 bases and J by 2 bases, and 11 bases separated the two germline ends. The CDR3 sequence is CASSYSGRATGNTIYF. The CDR3 region has the DNA TGTGCCAGCAGTTACTCTGGCAGGGCAACTGGAAACACCATATATTTT.

CDR3 in amino acids: CASSFTGGRGAFF. As DNA, the CDR3 is TGTGCCAGCAGTTTCACGGGGGGTCGTGGAGCTTTCTTT. This sequence joins TRBV28 and TRBJ1-1; D possibly corresponds to TRBD1 (5 bases). The length of the CDR3 is 13 residues. The germline V and J ends were trimmed by 3 bases and 10 bases, with 15 bases remaining between them. Germline CDR1 reads MDHEN; CDR2 reads SYDVKM.

The sample holds a few counts of this clone. This sequence joins TRBV7-9 and TRBJ1-1; 7 bases agree with TRBD1. The ends lost 5 bases at V and 1 base at J; junction bases unmatched: 4. The CDR3 totals 14 residues. Looked up from germline, CDR1 is SEHNR and CDR2 is FQNEAQ (reference sequence). The CDR3, as DNA: TGTGCCAGCAGCCAGGACAGGTCGAACACTGAAGCTTTCTTT. Amino acid sequence: CASSQDRSNTEAFF.

The chain recombines TRBV7-2 with TRBJ1-1; D might be TRBD1 (5 bases). V shed 4 bases and J shed 0 bases, with 6 bases lying between them. This CDR3 comprises 13 residues. Germline V gene sequence: CDR1 SGHTA, CDR2 FQGNSA. The CDR3 DNA follows: TGTGCCAGCAGCTGGGGCTTGAACACTGAAGCTTTCTTT. This codes for CASSWGLNTEAFF.

The J gene is TRBJ2-3, the V gene TRBV29-1; TRBD2 is a possible D gene (7 bases). This CDR3 has 13 amino acids. The germline CDR1 and CDR2 sequences are SQVTM and ANQGSEA. V lost 2 bases and J 6 bases, leaving 12 bases between the germline ends. In DNA form, the CDR3 reads TGCAGCGTTGAAAGGGGGGGGGCGGATACGCAGTATTTT. This encodes CSVERGGADTQYF.

The chain is built from TRBV5-1 and TRBJ2-1; 10 bases are a match to TRBD1. Germline values: CDR1 SGHRS, CDR2 YFSETQ. With 2 bases clipped from V and 8 bases from J, the junction kept 10 bases outside the gene matches. The CDR3 spans 16 residues. Here the CDR3 DNA reads TGCGCCAGCAGCTTCCAACACCGGGACAGGGGTGATGAGCAGTTCTTC. Protein product: CASSFQHRDRGDEQFF.

The chain links TRBV10-3 to TRBJ2-2; D possibly corresponds to TRBD2 (5 bases). The CDR3 consists of 15 residues. V lost 9 bases and J 0 bases, leaving 14 bases between the germline ends. Germline V lookup: CDR1 ENHRY, CDR2 SYGVKD. In DNA, the CDR3 is TGTGCCATTAGGACTCTCTCGACGAACACCGGGGAGCTGTTTTTT. Protein product: CAIRTLSTNTGELFF.